Listed below are T cell receptor beta chains from one sample, sequenced in a study of cytomegalovirus exposure and HLA in healthy donors. Some clones are missing from TCRdb's copy, which holds only in-frame ones; the method was immunoSEQ multiplex PCR. Among 150,000 to 200,000 clones listed, 80% were seen once. The sequencing sample was made of PBMCs. The source is a male donor in good health and CMV-seropositive. The CDR3 runs from the conserved cysteine through the conserved F or W.

CASSRRQGDGEKLFF,TRBV5-1,TRBJ1-4
CASSPGQDAKDEQYF,TRBV5-4,TRBJ2-7
CAWNRGLAGRGETQYF,TRBV30,TRBJ2-5
CASSEGRTDYGYTF,TRBV6-5,TRBJ1-2
CASSDGQGTDTQYF,TRBV9,TRBJ2-3
CATSTGGSDRGKGKLFF,TRBV15,TRBJ1-4
CASSVREGHTGELFF,TRBV9,TRBJ2-2
CASSWGLAGGTDTQYF,TRBV5-1,TRBJ2-3
CSSSLEAGGLETQYF,TRBV7-9,TRBJ2-5
CASSLDGQGGQPQHF,TRBV5-1,TRBJ1-5
CASSLRTGSDQPQHF,TRBV27,TRBJ1-5
CASSYRGLVNTEAFF,TRBV6-5,TRBJ1-1
CASSMVTGTGEQYF,TRBV27,TRBJ2-7
CASSPNRNSPYEQYF,TRBV18,TRBJ2-7
CASSLIQGSGGSRHEQYF,TRBV7-9,TRBJ2-7
CASSPGGTYGYTF,TRBV4-1,TRBJ1-2
CASSQEPTLADNEQFF,TRBV4-2,TRBJ2-1
CASSESRSLTGELFF,TRBV2,TRBJ2-2
CASSPPTSSYGDTQYF,TRBV18,TRBJ2-3
CSARSIGQFF,TRBV20-1,TRBJ2-1
CANGTPNTGELFF,TRBV7-3,TRBJ2-2
CASSLAQDTDTQYF,TRBV7-9,TRBJ2-3
CASSLRDLRGYTF,TRBV6-5,TRBJ1-2
CASSTQSAGHGNTIYF,TRBV19,TRBJ1-3
CASSLTGGLAQETQYF,TRBV5-1,TRBJ2-5